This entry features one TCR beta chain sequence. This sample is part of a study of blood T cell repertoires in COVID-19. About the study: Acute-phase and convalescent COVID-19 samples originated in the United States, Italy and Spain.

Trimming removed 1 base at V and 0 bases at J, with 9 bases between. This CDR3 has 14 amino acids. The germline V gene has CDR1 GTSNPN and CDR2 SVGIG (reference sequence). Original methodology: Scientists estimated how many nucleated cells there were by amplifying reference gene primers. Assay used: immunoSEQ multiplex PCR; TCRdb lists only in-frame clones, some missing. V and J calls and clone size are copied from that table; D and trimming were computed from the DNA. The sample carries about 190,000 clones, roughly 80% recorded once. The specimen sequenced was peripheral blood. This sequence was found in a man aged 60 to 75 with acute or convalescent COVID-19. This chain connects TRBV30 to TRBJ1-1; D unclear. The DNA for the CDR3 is TGTGCCTGGAGTGGAAAGCTAATGAACACTGAAGCTTTCTTT. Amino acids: CAWSGKLMNTEAFF.